The 14 T cell receptor beta chains below all came from one sample that was sequenced in a study of cytomegalovirus exposure and HLA in healthy donors (TCRdb year 2017). The method behind the library was the immunoSEQ multiplex PCR assay. A mixture of 60 forward primers for TCR Vbeta segments and 13 reverse primers for TCR Jbeta segments was used in the multiplex PCR. The source is immuneACCESS, and TCRdb retained only in-frame sequences with V and J called. Part of the clones is not carried over; for the studies checked, unresolved V genes explain less than half of this, and the remainder is unexplained. This sample comprises about 96,000 clones, more than 60% of them detected only once. The ten largest clones represent 7.3% of the sample. The sample taken for sequencing was PBMCs. The receptors stem from a man in his forties or fifties in good health and CMV-seropositive.

J is TRBJ2-2 and V is TRBV18, with 7 bases fitting TRBD1. The CDR3 consists of 13 residues. After removal of 5 bases from V and 6 bases from J, the junction contained 3 bases not matched to a gene. CDR1 KGHSH and CDR2 LQKENI come from the germline V gene. The CDR3 region has the DNA TGTGCCAGCTCAGACAGGGAAGCCGGGGAGCTGTTTTTT. This gives the protein CASSDREAGELFF. Based on the CDR3 plus reference TRBV18 and TRBJ2-2, the full variable domain is NAGVMQNPRHLVRRRGQEARLRCSPMKGHSHVYWYRQLPEEGLKFMVYLQKENIIDESGMPKERFSAEFPKEGPSILRIQQVVRGDSAAYFCASSDREAGELFFGEGSRLTVL.

This clone was detected once. The V call is TRBV9, the J call TRBJ1-2; TRBD1 matches 9 bases. From germline, CDR1 is SGDLS and CDR2 YYNGEE. J was trimmed by 6 bases and V by 4 bases; bases with no gene match: 16. CDR3 length: 17 amino acids. For the CDR3, the DNA is TGTGCCAGCAGCCGCGGATTCTCCGGACAGGGGTTGAATGGCTACACCTTC. Its protein product is CASSRGFSGQGLNGYTF. The variable domain in full, with the rest retrieved from reference TRBV9 and TRBJ1-2, is DSGVTQTPKHLITATGQRVTLRCSPRSGDLSVYWYQQSLDQGLQFLIQYYNGEERAKGNILERFSAQQFPDLHSELNLSSLELGDSALYFCASSRGFSGQGLNGYTFGSGTRLTVV.

The chain uses TRBV9 and TRBJ2-3; 9 nucleotides match TRBD1. The CDR3 contains 15 residues. Looked up from germline, CDR1 is SGDLS and CDR2 is YYNGEE. The V and J ends lost 3 bases and 1 base, in that order; junction bases with no gene match: 3. The CDR3 DNA reads as TGTGCCAGCAGCGAAGGACAGGGGCGCACAGATACGCAGTATTTT. Its protein is CASSEGQGRTDTQYF. Looking up the rest from reference TRBV9 and TRBJ2-3 gives the full variable domain: DSGVTQTPKHLITATGQRVTLRCSPRSGDLSVYWYQQSLDQGLQFLIQYYNGEERAKGNILERFSAQQFPDLHSELNLSSLELGDSALYFCASSEGQGRTDTQYFGPGTRLTVL.

The V call is TRBV28, the J call TRBJ2-7; D is possibly TRBD1 (6 bases). Germline loops: CDR1 MDHEN, CDR2 SYDVKM. Trimming shortened V by 6 bases and J by 6 bases, and 12 bases separated the two germline ends. The CDR3 consists of 12 residues. The CDR3 is CASSIAGVEQYF. The CDR3 bases are TGTGCCAGCAGCATCGCAGGGGTCGAGCAGTACTTC. Full variable domain (remainder filled in from reference TRBV28 and TRBJ2-7): DVKVTQSSRYLVKRTGEKVFLECVQDMDHENMFWYRQDPGLGLRLIYFSYDVKMKEKGDIPEGYSVSREKKERFSLILESASTNQTSMYLCASSIAGVEQYFGPGTRLTVT.

The sample holds a few counts of this clone. This sequence joins TRBV19 and TRBJ1-2, with TRBD1 matching over 9 bases. The CDR3 contains 15 residues. Germline CDR1 and CDR2: LNHDA and SQIVND (reference sequence). V lost 6 bases to trimming and J lost 1 base; unmatched junction nucleotides: 6. CDR3 sequence (DNA): TGTGCCAGTAGGGACAGGGGTGCCGTTAACTATGGCTACACCTTC. Its translation is CASRDRGAVNYGYTF.

The rearrangement uses TRBV14 and TRBJ2-7; D is possibly TRBD1 (5 bases). Germline values: CDR1 SGHDN, CDR2 FVKESK. Trimming removed 0 bases at V and 9 bases at J, with 9 bases between. The CDR3 consists of 12 residues. The DNA of the CDR3 is TGTGCCAGCAGCCAAGAACGGCAGGGGCAGTACTTC. It codes for CASSQERQGQYF.

The J gene is TRBJ2-3, the V gene TRBV5-6, with 10 bases identical to TRBD2. The CDR3 totals 16 residues. Unmatched junction bases numbered 3, after V lost 0 bases and J lost 2 bases. Germline values: CDR1 SGHDT, CDR2 YYEEEE. This CDR3 is CASSLELAGNTDTQYF. The CDR3 DNA follows: TGTGCCAGCAGCTTGGAACTAGCGGGAAACACAGATACGCAGTATTTT.

J is TRBJ2-1 and V is TRBV19; D is possibly TRBD1 (6 bases). V was clipped by 9 bases and J by 2 bases, with 11 bases between them. The germline CDR1 and CDR2 sequences are LNHDA and SQIVND (reference sequence). The CDR3 consists of 13 residues. CDR3 coding DNA: TGTGCCAGCTCGGGGACAACCTACAATGAGCAGTTCTTC. Translation: CASSGTTYNEQFF.

The chain joins TRBV28 to TRBJ2-1, with D maybe TRBD2 (6 bases). V was clipped by 6 bases and J by 14 bases, with 20 bases between them. CDR1 is MDHEN and CDR2 is SYDVKM in the germline V gene. The CDR3 has 13 amino acids. As DNA, the CDR3 is TGTGCCAGCAGCCCCGATAGCGGACGCAGGAAGTTCTTC. It codes for CASSPDSGRRKFF.

This chain joins TRBV11-2 and TRBJ1-4; 8 bases line up with TRBD1. Germline values: CDR1 SGHAT, CDR2 FQNNGV. Trimming took 3 bases from V and 1 from J; bases not matched to a gene: 1. The CDR3 is made up of 15 amino acids. CDR3: CASSFTGGTNEKLFF. DNA of the CDR3: TGTGCCAGCAGCTTTACAGGGGGAACTAATGAAAAACTGTTTTTT.

V usage is TRBV28 and J usage is TRBJ1-1; 7 positions match TRBD1. The CDR3 has 17 amino acids. Germline-derived CDR1 and CDR2 are MDHEN and SYDVKM. V lost 5 bases and J lost 3; bases outside the gene matches: 15. CDR3 in DNA: TGTGCCAGCAGTACCTACCTGGCAGGGGGTAGAGACACTGAAGCTTTCTTT. Protein product: CASSTYLAGGRDTEAFF.

The V call is TRBV7-9, the J call TRBJ2-4; TRBD2 aligns across 11 bases. The germline gives CDR1 SEHNR, CDR2 FQNEAQ (reference sequence). The trim removed 7 bases at V and 1 base at J, leaving 6 bases unmatched. This CDR3 has 16 residues. The CDR3 DNA is TGTGCCAGCAAGTCACTAGCGGGGGAGGCCAAAAACATTCAGTACTTC. Protein: CASKSLAGEAKNIQYF.

V usage is TRBV7-9 and J usage is TRBJ1-1; unclear D gene. Trimming left V 1 base short and J 0 bases short, with 6 bases between. Looked up from germline, CDR1 is SEHNR and CDR2 is FQNEAQ (reference sequence). The length of the CDR3 is 14 residues. This CDR3 reads CASSLVGLNTEAFF. CDR3 sequence (DNA): TGTGCCAGCAGCTTAGTTGGCTTGAACACTGAAGCTTTCTTT.

The chain is built from TRBV5-6 and TRBJ1-4; a possible D gene is TRBD1 (5 bases). Trimming shortened V by 4 bases and J by 6 bases, and 19 bases separated the two germline ends. Germline CDR1 and CDR2: SGHDT and YYEEEE. There are 16 residues in the CDR3. The CDR3 DNA is TGTGCCAGCAGCCTGGGGTCAGGGCCGCGAGATGAAAAACTGTTTTTT. Translating it yields CASSLGSGPRDEKLFF.